This paragraph reports one T cell receptor beta chain. The data were taken from a study of cytomegalovirus exposure and HLA in healthy donors. CDR3 length: 15 residues. Germline V gives CDR1 SGHVS, CDR2 FNYEAQ. The V segment lost 3 bases and the J segment 3 bases; nucleotides outside the gene matches: 4. Use of 60 Vbeta and 13 Jbeta primers characterized the PCR. Sequencing used immunoSEQ multiplex PCR; TCRdb keeps in-frame clones, though not all of them. The sample lists over 200,000 clones, approximately 78% occurring once. Healthy bone marrow donors made up the donor group. The specimen sequenced was PBMCs. The chain is built from TRBV7-6 and TRBJ2-2; 7 nucleotides line up with TRBD1. This TCR came from a male donor in good health and CMV-seronegative. The CDR3 DNA reads as TGTGCCAGCAGCTTGCAGGGACAGTACACCGGGGAGCTGTTTTTT. This sequence encodes CASSLQGQYTGELFF.